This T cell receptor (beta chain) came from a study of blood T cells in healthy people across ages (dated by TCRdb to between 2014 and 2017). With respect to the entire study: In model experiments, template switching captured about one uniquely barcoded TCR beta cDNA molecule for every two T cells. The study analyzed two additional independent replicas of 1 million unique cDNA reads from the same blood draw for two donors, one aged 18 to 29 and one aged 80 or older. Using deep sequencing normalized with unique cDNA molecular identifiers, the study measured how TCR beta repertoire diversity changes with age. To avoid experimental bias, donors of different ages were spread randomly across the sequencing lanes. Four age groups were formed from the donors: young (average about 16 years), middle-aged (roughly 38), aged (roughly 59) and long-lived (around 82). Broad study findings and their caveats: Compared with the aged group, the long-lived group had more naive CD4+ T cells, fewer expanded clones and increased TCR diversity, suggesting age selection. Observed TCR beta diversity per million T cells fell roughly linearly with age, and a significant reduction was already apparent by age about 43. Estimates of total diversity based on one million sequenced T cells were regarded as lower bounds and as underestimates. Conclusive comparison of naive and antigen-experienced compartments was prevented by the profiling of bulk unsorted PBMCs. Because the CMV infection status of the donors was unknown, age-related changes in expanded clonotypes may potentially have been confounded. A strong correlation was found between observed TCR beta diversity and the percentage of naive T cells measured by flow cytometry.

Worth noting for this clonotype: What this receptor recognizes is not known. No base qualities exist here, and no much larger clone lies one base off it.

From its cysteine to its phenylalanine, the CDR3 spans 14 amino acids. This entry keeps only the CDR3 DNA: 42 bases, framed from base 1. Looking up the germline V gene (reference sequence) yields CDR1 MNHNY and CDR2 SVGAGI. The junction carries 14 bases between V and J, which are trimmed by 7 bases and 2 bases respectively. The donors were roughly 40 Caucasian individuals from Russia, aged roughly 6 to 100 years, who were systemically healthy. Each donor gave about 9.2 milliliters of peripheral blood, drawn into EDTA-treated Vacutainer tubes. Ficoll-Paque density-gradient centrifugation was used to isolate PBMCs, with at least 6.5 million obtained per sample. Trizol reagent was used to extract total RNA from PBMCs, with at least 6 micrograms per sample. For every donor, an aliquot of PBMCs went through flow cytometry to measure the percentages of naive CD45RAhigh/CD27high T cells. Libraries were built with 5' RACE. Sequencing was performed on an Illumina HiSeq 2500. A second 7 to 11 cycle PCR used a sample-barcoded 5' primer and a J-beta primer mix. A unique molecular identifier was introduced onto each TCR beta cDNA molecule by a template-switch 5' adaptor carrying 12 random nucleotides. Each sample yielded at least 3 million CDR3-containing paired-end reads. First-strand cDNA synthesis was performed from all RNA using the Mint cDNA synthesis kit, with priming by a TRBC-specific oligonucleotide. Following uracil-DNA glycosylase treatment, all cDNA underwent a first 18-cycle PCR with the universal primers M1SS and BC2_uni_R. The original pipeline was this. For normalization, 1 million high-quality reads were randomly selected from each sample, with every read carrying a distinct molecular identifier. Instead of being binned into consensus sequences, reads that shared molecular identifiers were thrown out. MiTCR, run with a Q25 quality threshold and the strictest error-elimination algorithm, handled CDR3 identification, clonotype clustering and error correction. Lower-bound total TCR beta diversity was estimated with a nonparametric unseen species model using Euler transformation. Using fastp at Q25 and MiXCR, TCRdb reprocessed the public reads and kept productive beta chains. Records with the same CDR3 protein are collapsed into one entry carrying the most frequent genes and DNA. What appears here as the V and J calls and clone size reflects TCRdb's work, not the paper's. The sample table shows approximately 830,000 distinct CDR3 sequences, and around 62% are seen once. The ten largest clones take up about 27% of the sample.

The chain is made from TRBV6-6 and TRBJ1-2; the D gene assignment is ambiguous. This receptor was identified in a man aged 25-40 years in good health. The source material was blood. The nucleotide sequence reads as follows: TGTGCCAGCAAAAGATCCTTGAACAACTATGGCTACACCTTC. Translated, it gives CASKRSLNNYGYTF.